One sample yielded the 14 T cell receptor beta chains listed below, sequenced in a study of lymphopenia after photon versus proton radiotherapy. The table came from immunoSEQ multiplex PCR; TCRdb's copy has only in-frame clones and leaves some out. The data hold tens of thousands of clones, with 85% observed a single time. Sequencing was performed on peripheral blood, taken from a patient treated with photon-based radiotherapy. The receptors stem from a man in his forties or fifties with gastric cancer.

The chain has TRBV12-5 and TRBJ2-3, with D perhaps matching TRBD2 (5 bases). Germline V CDR1 and CDR2: LGHNT, FRNRAP. Trimming pared 2 bases from V and 6 bases from J, leaving 9 bases between. This CDR3 comprises 13 residues. The CDR3 here is CASGLPGVDTQYF. For the CDR3, the DNA is TGTGCTAGTGGTTTGCCCGGGGTCGATACGCAGTATTTT.

This clone was found a few times. The J gene is TRBJ2-7, the V gene TRBV15, with no clear D. This CDR3 comprises 15 residues. Germline V lookup: CDR1 LNHNV, CDR2 YYDKDF (reference sequence). Trimming took off 0 bases at V and 0 bases at J, with 9 bases between the two ends. The CDR3 nucleotides read TGTGCCACCAGCAGAGAGGGTACAAGCTCCTACGAGCAGTACTTC. Protein product: CATSREGTSSYEQYF.

The rearrangement joins TRBV7-8 to TRBJ2-7; 13 bases are shared with TRBD2. Germline V gives CDR1 SGHVS, CDR2 FQNEAQ. This CDR3 spans 17 amino acids. Trimming cost V 2 bases and J 2 bases; bases outside gene matches: 6. The DNA for the CDR3 is TGTGCCAGCAGCTTAAACCCGACTAGCGGGGGGACCTACGAGCAGTACTTC. Translating it yields CASSLNPTSGGTYEQYF.

V is TRBV5-5 and J is TRBJ1-6; TRBD1 might be the D (6 bases). The CDR3 totals 14 residues. Germline V gene data show CDR1 as SGHKS and CDR2 as YYEKEE (reference sequence). V shed 4 bases and J shed 7 bases, with 12 bases lying between them. CDR3 nucleotides: TGTGCCAGCAGCCGCACGGACAGCAATTCACCCCTCCACTTT. Translated, it gives CASSRTDSNSPLHF.

In this sample, this clone turned up a few times. The chain combines TRBV7-2 with TRBJ2-1; TRBD1 matches at 7 bases. The CDR3 covers 16 residues. The germline CDR1 and CDR2 sequences are SGHTA and FQGNSA. V lost 1 base and J lost 8; bases outside the gene matches: 11. CDR3 sequence reads: CASSLGLHRGSDEQFF. The CDR3 DNA sequence: TGTGCCAGCAGCTTAGGACTCCACAGGGGCTCCGATGAGCAGTTCTTC.

This sequence joins TRBV18 and TRBJ1-1; D possibly corresponds to TRBD1 (5 bases). Germline lookup yields CDR1 KGHSH and CDR2 LQKENI. The CDR3 extends over 14 amino acids. Trimming pared 3 bases from V and 3 bases from J, leaving 11 bases between. The CDR3 reads CASSPPGFDTEAFF. The CDR3 DNA sequence: TGTGCCAGCTCACCGCCAGGGTTTGACACTGAAGCTTTCTTT.

The rearrangement joins TRBV4-1 to TRBJ2-3, with 7 bases fitting TRBD1. The V and J ends lost 0 bases and 2 bases, in that order; junction bases with no gene match: 8. In germline, CDR1 is MGHRA, CDR2 YSYEKL. The CDR3 length is 17 residues. CDR3 in DNA: TGCGCCAGCAGCCAAGATCGAGGGACAGTAGTCACAGATACGCAGTATTTT. The encoded protein is CASSQDRGTVVTDTQYF.

This clone was observed a single time. The V call is TRBV7-7, the J call TRBJ2-2; TRBD2 is a possible D gene (5 bases). The length of the CDR3 is 15 residues. The V gene's germline CDR1 is SSHAT and CDR2 FNYEAQ (reference sequence). The ends were cut back, 7 bases at V and 1 base at J, with 13 bases in the middle. CDR3 residues: CASTSGRGNTGELFF. CDR3 DNA: TGTGCCAGCACCTCGGGCCGGGGGAACACCGGGGAGCTGTTTTTT. Combining the CDR3 with reference TRBV7-7 and TRBJ2-2 gives the whole variable domain GAGVSQSPRYKVTKRGQDVTLRCDPISSHATLYWYQQALGQGPEFLTYFNYEAQPDKSGLPSDRFSAERPEGSISTLTIQRTEQRDSAMYRCASTSGRGNTGELFFGEGSRLTVL.

This clone occurred a few times. CDR3 in amino acids: CASSTTGEIVHEQYF. The CDR3, as DNA: TGTGCCAGCAGCACTACAGGGGAGATCGTGCACGAGCAGTACTTC. The V gene is TRBV13, the J gene TRBJ2-7, with 7 nucleotides matching TRBD1. Germline V gene sequence: CDR1 PRHDT, CDR2 FYEKMQ (reference sequence). The V gene end was trimmed by 5 bases and the J gene end by 5 bases; junction bases not matched to a gene: 12. This CDR3 has 15 amino acids.

The V and J genes are TRBV6-6 and TRBJ2-1; maybe TRBD1 (6 bases). Germline values: CDR1 MNHNY, CDR2 SVGAGI (reference sequence). CDR3 length: 13 amino acids. Between the trimmed V and J ends, which lost 7 bases and 5 bases, there was a span of 12 bases. This chain's CDR3 is CASTGTRDNEQFF. The CDR3 DNA reads TGTGCCAGCACTGGGACACGCGACAATGAGCAGTTCTTC.

This chain links TRBV6-5 with TRBJ1-1, with TRBD1 identical over 8 bases. V lost 7 bases and J lost 6; bases outside the gene matches: 13. Germline V gene lookup returns CDR1 MNHEY and CDR2 SVGAGI. The CDR3 length is 15 residues. The DNA for the CDR3 is TGTGCCAGCACACCGGGACAGGTGCGGGTCGCTGAAGCTTTCTTT. The encoded protein is CASTPGQVRVAEAFF.

The chain joins TRBV6-6 to TRBJ2-7; 9 bases are shared with TRBD1. Germline V gene sequence: CDR1 MNHNY, CDR2 SVGAGI (reference sequence). The CDR3 consists of 15 residues. The J segment lost 3 bases and the V segment lost 5 bases, leaving 8 bases of the junction unmatched. In DNA, the CDR3 is TGTGCCAGCAGTGCGCCGGGACAGGGAAGCTACGAGCAGTACTTC. Translated, it gives CASSAPGQGSYEQYF.

This chain links TRBV7-3 with TRBJ1-1; 8 nucleotides align to TRBD1. Germline assignment: CDR1 SGHTA and CDR2 FQGTGA. This CDR3 comprises 13 residues. V trimming: 2 bases; J trimming: 4 bases; junction bases outside the gene matches: 0. The chain's CDR3 is CASSLGQGTEAFF. DNA of the CDR3: TGTGCCAGCAGCTTAGGACAGGGCACTGAAGCTTTCTTT.

The CDR3 DNA reads as TGTGCCAGCAGGATGACTAGCATTGACACCGGGGAGCTGTTTTTT. It translates to CASRMTSIDTGELFF. The chain is built from TRBV4-2 and TRBJ2-2, with 7 positions matching TRBD2. CDR3 length equals 15 residues. The germline V gene has CDR1 LGHNA and CDR2 YNFKEQ. The V and J ends lost 6 bases and 3 bases, in that order; junction bases with no gene match: 7.